These 28 T cell receptor beta chains were sequenced from one sample in a study of cytomegalovirus exposure and HLA in healthy donors. Repertoires were generated with immunoSEQ multiplex PCR, while TCRdb's copy carries only in-frame clones and drops some. This table holds 80,000 to 95,000 clones, approximately 95% found once. Material for sequencing was PBMCs. The receptors come from a woman aged 25 to 45 in good health and CMV-seropositive.

The V gene is TRBV10-1, the J gene TRBJ1-1; unclear D gene. V lost 5 bases, J lost 0 bases, and 7 bases lay in between. Germline-derived CDR1 and CDR2 are WNHNN and SYGVQD (reference sequence). The CDR3 consists of 13 residues. The CDR3 region has the DNA TGCGCCAGCAGTACGACAATGAACACTGAAGCTTTCTTT. This encodes CASSTTMNTEAFF.

The genes are TRBV6-5 and TRBJ2-7, with D possibly TRBD1 on 5 matching bases. The CDR3 totals 15 residues. The germline V gene encodes CDR1 MNHEY and CDR2 SVGAGI. V was cut by 4 bases and J by 2 bases, with 15 bases left in between. CDR3 DNA sequence: TGTGCCAGCAGTTCCCCGGTCTTGACAGCCTACGAGCAGTACTTC. It encodes CASSSPVLTAYEQYF.

J is TRBJ1-4 and V is TRBV2, with 7 positions matching TRBD1. This CDR3 has 15 residues. Germline CDR1 is SNHLY and CDR2 is FYNNEI. V lost 8 bases, J lost 8 bases, and 14 bases stayed unmatched. In DNA form, the CDR3 reads TGTGCCAGCCGAGGTATAGGGGGCAAAAAAGAAAAACTGTTTTTT. The encoded protein is CASRGIGGKKEKLFF.

The genes are TRBV5-1 and TRBJ2-1; 13 bases are shared with TRBD2. The trim removed 1 base at V and 9 bases at J, leaving 7 bases unmatched. The length of the CDR3 is 16 residues. Per germline, CDR1 SGHRS and CDR2 YFSETQ. The CDR3 spells CASSLMTSGRPSEQFF. The CDR3, as DNA: TGCGCCAGCAGCTTGATGACTAGCGGGAGGCCGTCTGAGCAGTTCTTC.

J is TRBJ2-5 and V is TRBV7-2; weak D call: TRBD1 (6 bases). The CDR3 covers 17 residues. Per germline, CDR1 SGHTA and CDR2 FQGNSA. Trimming shortened V by 5 bases and J by 2 bases, and 21 bases separated the two germline ends. CDR3 nucleotides: TGTGCCAGCAGCCCCGTTTGGCAGGGGATGTATCAAGAGACCCAGTACTTC. It specifies CASSPVWQGMYQETQYF.

The chain has TRBV6-5 and TRBJ2-5; D is possibly TRBD2 (6 bases). Germline V gene sequence: CDR1 MNHEY, CDR2 SVGAGI. Trimming left V 4 bases short and J 7 bases short, with 13 bases between. The CDR3 contains 13 residues. The CDR3 DNA sequence: TGTGCCAGCAGTTTTGGGACTGAAGGGACCCAGTACTTC. Protein: CASSFGTEGTQYF.

The V gene is TRBV6-5, the J gene TRBJ2-1; D may be TRBD1 (6 bases). Looked up from germline, CDR1 is MNHEY and CDR2 is SVGAGI. V lost 8 bases, J lost 6 bases, and 17 bases lay in between. There are 14 residues in the CDR3. The CDR3 nucleotides are TGTGCCAGCTCTTCCCCGGACAGCTTCAATGAGCAGTTCTTC. Amino acid sequence: CASSSPDSFNEQFF.

V gene TRBV28 combines with J gene TRBJ2-1; 9 bases match TRBD2. In germline, CDR1 is MDHEN, CDR2 SYDVKM. V gave up 3 bases and J gave up 15 bases; unmatched junction bases: 9. The CDR3 is 13 amino acids. The CDR3 spells CASSFLGGRAPFF. The CDR3 bases are TGTGCCAGCAGTTTTTTGGGCGGGAGGGCTCCGTTCTTC.

CDR3 DNA sequence: TGTGCCAGCAGGGGACAGGCATCTAACTATGGCTACACCTTC. Its translation: CASRGQASNYGYTF. The chain has TRBV2 and TRBJ1-2, with 8 bases lining up with TRBD1. This CDR3 has 14 amino acids. Germline CDR1 is SNHLY and CDR2 is FYNNEI. After removal of 6 bases from V and 0 bases from J, the junction contained 3 bases not matched to a gene.

CDR3 coding DNA: TGTGCCAGCAGACCCTCCGGGACAGGGACTTGGCCCCAGCATTTT. Translated: CASRPSGTGTWPQHF. The chain recombines TRBV28 with TRBJ1-5; 9 bases agree with TRBD1. The germline V gene has CDR1 MDHEN and CDR2 SYDVKM. This CDR3 is 15 amino acids long. V was clipped by 6 bases and J by 9 bases; unmatched bases: 12.

V is TRBV6-5 and J is TRBJ1-1; a weak D match, TRBD1 (6 bases). From germline, CDR1 is MNHEY and CDR2 SVGAGI. This CDR3 contains 14 residues. Trimming shortened V by 5 bases and J by 1 base, and 11 bases separated the two germline ends. The CDR3 reads CASSRQETNTEAFF. In DNA, the CDR3 is TGTGCCAGCAGTCGACAGGAGACGAACACTGAAGCTTTCTTT.

The chain has TRBV2 and TRBJ2-7; 7 bases are shared with TRBD1. J was trimmed by 2 bases and V by 8 bases; bases with no gene match: 6. CDR3 length equals 13 residues. In germline, CDR1 is SNHLY, CDR2 FYNNEI. The CDR3 DNA follows: TGTGCCAGCGGCCGGGACAGTACCTACGAGCAGTACTTC. This codes for CASGRDSTYEQYF.

The chain recombines TRBV2 with TRBJ2-3; tentative D call: TRBD2 (6 bases). Per the germline V gene, CDR1 is SNHLY and CDR2 is FYNNEI. V dropped 8 bases and J dropped 2 bases, with 17 bases sitting between them. There are 15 residues in the CDR3. Here the CDR3 reads CASSLTRTPTDTQYF. Written as DNA, the CDR3 is TGTGCCAGCTCTTTGACTAGAACCCCCACAGATACGCAGTATTTT.

The chain employs TRBV29-1 and TRBJ2-7; 9 positions agree with TRBD1. CDR1 is SQVTM, CDR2 ANQGSEA, per germline. The CDR3 loop spans 12 amino acids. V gave up 5 bases and J gave up 4 bases; unmatched junction bases: 3. The CDR3 DNA sequence: TGCAGCGTTCGACAGGGGGGATACGAGCAGTACTTC. This translates into CSVRQGGYEQYF.

This chain uses TRBV14 with TRBJ1-2; TRBD1 aligns across 8 bases. The length of the CDR3 is 15 residues. CDR1 and CDR2 from the germline V gene are SGHDN and FVKESK. J was trimmed by 3 bases and V by 0 bases; bases with no gene match: 3. The CDR3 is CASSQEQGVYYGYTF. CDR3 DNA: TGTGCCAGCAGCCAAGAACAGGGGGTTTACTATGGCTACACCTTC.

The count of this clone is one. J is TRBJ1-5 and V is TRBV7-2; 7 positions match TRBD1. Germline-derived CDR1 and CDR2 are SGHTA and FQGNSA. The J segment lost 0 bases and the V segment lost 5 bases, leaving 4 bases of the junction unmatched. The CDR3 is 15 amino acids. The CDR3 here is CASSPQGNSNQPQHF. The DNA for the CDR3 is TGTGCCAGCAGCCCACAGGGGAATAGCAATCAGCCCCAGCATTTT.

CDR3: CASSPLVSGSLSYEQYF. CDR3 nucleotides: TGTGCCAGCTCACCGCTAGTAAGCGGGAGCCTTTCCTACGAGCAGTACTTC. V usage is TRBV18 and J usage is TRBJ2-7, with TRBD2 matching over 8 bases. V was clipped by 3 bases and J by 1 base; unmatched bases: 11. Germline CDR1 reads KGHSH; CDR2 reads LQKENI. The CDR3 runs 17 residues.

The rearrangement uses TRBV6-6 and TRBJ2-5; D may be TRBD2 (6 bases). The CDR3 is 15 residues long. CDR1 and CDR2 from the germline V gene are MNHNY and SVGAGI (reference sequence). Trimming pared 10 bases from V and 5 bases from J, leaving 23 bases between. The CDR3 here is CATSREAGWRETQYF. CDR3 coding DNA: TGTGCCACCAGCAGGGAGGCAGGGTGGCGCGAGACCCAGTACTTC.

CDR3 residues: CAIGSGGTTDTQYF. CDR3 DNA sequence: TGTGCCATCGGTAGCGGGGGCACTACAGATACGCAGTATTTT. The chain has TRBV10-3 and TRBJ2-3, with 9 positions matching TRBD2. CDR1 and CDR2 (germline): ENHRY, SYGVKD. The CDR3 loop spans 14 amino acids. Losses at the gene ends were 8 bases for V and 3 bases for J; bases not matched to a gene: 6.

The chain uses TRBV13 and TRBJ2-7, with 8 bases aligning to TRBD1. Germline CDR1 reads PRHDT; CDR2 reads FYEKMQ (reference sequence). The CDR3 length is 13 residues. The V and J ends lost 8 bases and 3 bases, in that order; junction bases with no gene match: 6. CDR3 sequence reads: CASPGTGDYEQYF. As DNA, the CDR3 is TGTGCCAGCCCCGGGACAGGCGACTACGAGCAGTACTTC.

V gene TRBV10-3 combines with J gene TRBJ2-7, with 8 bases that match TRBD2. Germline-derived CDR1 and CDR2 are ENHRY and SYGVKD. With 3 bases clipped from V and 2 bases from J, the junction kept 3 bases outside the gene matches. The CDR3 extends over 14 amino acids. The CDR3 loop is CAISEGLATYEQYF. In DNA, the CDR3 is TGTGCCATCAGTGAAGGACTAGCAACCTACGAGCAGTACTTC.

The J gene is TRBJ2-1, the V gene TRBV11-3; D may be TRBD2 (5 bases). The CDR3 extends over 15 amino acids. Germline lookup yields CDR1 SGHNT and CDR2 YENEEA. Trimming left V 2 bases short and J 3 bases short, with 11 bases between. The CDR3 region is CASSLSQRSYNEQFF. The CDR3 DNA sequence: TGTGCCAGCAGCTTATCACAGCGGAGCTACAATGAGCAGTTCTTC.

The chain links TRBV28 to TRBJ2-7, with 9 nucleotides matching TRBD1. This CDR3 comprises 14 residues. J was trimmed by 3 bases and V by 9 bases; bases with no gene match: 9. CDR1 and CDR2 from the germline V gene are MDHEN and SYDVKM. The CDR3 sequence: CASRDRVLGYEQYF. The CDR3 DNA follows: TGTGCCAGTAGGGACAGGGTCTTAGGCTACGAGCAGTACTTC.

The CDR3 loop is CASRFSSGTYEQYF. The CDR3 DNA sequence: TGTGCCAGCAGATTCTCTAGCGGCACCTACGAGCAGTACTTC. The chain is built from TRBV28 and TRBJ2-7; 7 positions agree with TRBD2. Unmatched junction bases numbered 7, after V lost 6 bases and J lost 2 bases. This CDR3 contains 14 residues. Germline CDR1 and CDR2: MDHEN and SYDVKM.

The rearrangement links TRBV29-1 to TRBJ1-1; TRBD1 might be the D (5 bases). Germline V lookup: CDR1 SQVTM, CDR2 ANQGSEA. Trimming stripped 7 bases from V and 4 bases from J, with 13 bases between. The CDR3 has 12 amino acids. CDR3 sequence reads: CSGAQGSTEAFF. The DNA of the CDR3 is TGCAGCGGCGCGCAGGGTAGCACTGAAGCTTTCTTT.

The chain couples TRBV9 to TRBJ2-3, with D possibly TRBD2 on 5 matching bases. Trimming removed 0 bases at V and 6 bases at J, with 11 bases between. Germline values: CDR1 SGDLS, CDR2 YYNGEE. The CDR3 spans 14 residues. CDR3 sequence (DNA): TGTGCCAGCAGCGTAGCTCCGAGGAGGGATACGCAGTATTTT. Amino acids: CASSVAPRRDTQYF.

This sequence joins TRBV19 and TRBJ1-1; TRBD1 is a possible D gene (5 bases). The CDR3 extends over 14 amino acids. V was pared by 8 bases and J by 4 bases, with 17 bases between. Looked up from germline, CDR1 is LNHDA and CDR2 is SQIVND (reference sequence). The CDR3 region has the DNA TGTGCCAGTGTGGGAGGGGCCATGGGCACTGAAGCTTTCTTT. It encodes CASVGGAMGTEAFF.

V and J are TRBV19 and TRBJ2-7; a possible D gene is TRBD1 (6 bases). V was pared by 6 bases and J by 3 bases, with 12 bases between. The CDR3 is 13 amino acids. Germline V gives CDR1 LNHDA, CDR2 SQIVND (reference sequence). The CDR3 spells CASSGRGYYEQYF. The CDR3 coding sequence is TGTGCCAGTAGCGGCAGGGGTTACTACGAGCAGTACTTC.